The source of this T cell receptor (beta chain) is a study of early T cells in non-severe SARS-CoV-2 infection. As for the study in general: Alpha and beta chains were unpaired, from unsorted whole-blood bulk RNA. Study results and caveats: In VDJdb matching, anti-spike CD8 responses were favored while private and CD4 specificities went missing.

CDR3 length: 15 amino acids. Trimming cost V 5 bases and J 1 base, with 14 bases left between them. TCRdb ran MiXCR on the 5' RACE reads and lists one entry per CDR3 protein. The table records approximately 70,000 distinct CDR3 sequences, around 12% of them present only once. This clonotype has a handful of counts. The target antigen is unknown. The rearrangement uses TRBV12-3 or TRBV12-4 and TRBJ1-1, with D maybe TRBD1 (5 bases). The sequence derives from an adult who was a healthcare worker with PCR-confirmed SARS-CoV-2 infection or an uninfected control (not recorded which). The donor label of this sample is uncertain. This sample comprised whole blood, obtained at baseline. CDR3: CASSPPGRANTEAFF. CDR3 in DNA: TGTGCCAGCAGTCCACCAGGCAGGGCGAACACTGAAGCTTTCTTT.